These 3 T cell receptor beta chains were sequenced from one sample in a study of blood T cell repertoires in COVID-19. Profiling relied on immunoSEQ multiplex PCR, and the TCRdb table lists in-frame clones only, not all of them. The repertoire has around 89,000 clones, about 87% of them found once; the top ten carry 0.47%. Sequenced sample: peripheral blood. The source of these receptors is a man aged 60 to 75 with acute or convalescent COVID-19.

V gene TRBV4-2 combines with J gene TRBJ2-7; D is unclear. Trimming took off 4 bases at V and 4 bases at J, with 8 bases between the two ends. This CDR3 has 12 residues. Germline values: CDR1 LGHNA, CDR2 YNFKEQ. CDR3 loop: CASSPPEYEQYF. As DNA, the CDR3 is TGTGCCAGCAGCCCACCAGAATACGAGCAGTACTTC.

The chain carries TRBV11-2 and TRBJ1-1, with 7 bases matching TRBD1. The CDR3 is 14 amino acids. The germline gives CDR1 SGHAT, CDR2 FQNNGV. The V gene end was trimmed by 4 bases and the J gene end by 5 bases; junction bases not matched to a gene: 7. CDR3 sequence (DNA): TGTGCCAGCAGCTCTGGACAGGTGTGGACTGAAGCTTTCTTT. Its protein is CASSSGQVWTEAFF. The full variable domain, its missing parts supplied by reference TRBV11-2 and TRBJ1-1, is EAGVAQSPRYKIIEKRQSVAFWCNPISGHATLYWYQQILGQGPKLLIQFQNNGVVDDSQLPKDRFSAERLKGVDSTLKIQPAKLEDSAVYLCASSSGQVWTEAFFGQGTRLTVV.

In its sample, this clone was seen once. The chain recombines TRBV3-1 (or the pseudogene TRBV3-2) with TRBJ2-7, with TRBD2 matching 13 bases. The junction had 12 bases not matched to a gene; V was cut back by 4 bases and J by 3 bases. The CDR3 runs 18 residues. Germline CDR1 reads LGHDT; CDR2 reads YNNKEL (reference sequence). In nucleotides, the CDR3 is TGTGCCAGCAGCCGATCCACTAGCGGGAGGGCCTTTATCTACGAGCAGTACTTC. It is translated as CASSRSTSGRAFIYEQYF.